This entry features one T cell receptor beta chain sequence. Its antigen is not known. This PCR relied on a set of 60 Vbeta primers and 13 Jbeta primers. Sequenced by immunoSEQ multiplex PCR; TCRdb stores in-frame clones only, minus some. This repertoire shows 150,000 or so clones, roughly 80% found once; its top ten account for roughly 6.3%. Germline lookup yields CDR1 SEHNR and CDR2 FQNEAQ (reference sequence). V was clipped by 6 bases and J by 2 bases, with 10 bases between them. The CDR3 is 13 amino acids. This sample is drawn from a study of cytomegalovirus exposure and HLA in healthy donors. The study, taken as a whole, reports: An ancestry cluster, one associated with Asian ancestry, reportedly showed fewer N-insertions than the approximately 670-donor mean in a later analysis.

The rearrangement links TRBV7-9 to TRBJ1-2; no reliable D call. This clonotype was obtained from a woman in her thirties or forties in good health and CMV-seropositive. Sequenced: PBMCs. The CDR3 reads CASSRDTNYGYTF. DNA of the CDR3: TGTGCCAGCAGTCGCGACACAAACTATGGCTACACCTTC.